This T cell receptor beta chain stems from a study of early T cells in non-severe SARS-CoV-2 infection. Study overall: Unsorted whole-blood RNA was sequenced in bulk, leaving chains unpaired. Study-level results: Reliance on VDJdb matching favored anti-spike CD8 responses; private and CD4 specificities were missed.

Germline CDR1 MNHNS, CDR2 SASEGT. Trimming at V came to 2 bases and at J to 0 bases, leaving 6 bases not matched to a gene. The CDR3 contains 17 residues. As part of library construction, unique molecular identifiers were attached to individual cDNA molecules. TCRdb itself ran the 5' RACE reads through MiXCR, one entry per CDR3 protein. The profile shows about 98,000 distinct CDR3 sequences, around 12% of them singletons. This clonotype has only a few counts. Its antigen is as yet unknown. The clonotype originates from an adult who was a healthcare worker with PCR-confirmed SARS-CoV-2 infection or an uninfected control (not recorded which). Sequencing input: whole blood. V is TRBV6-1 and J is TRBJ2-1; 8 nucleotides align to TRBD1. CDR3 residues: CASSEPSGGHSYNEQFF. The CDR3 nucleotides read TGTGCCAGCAGTGAACCGTCAGGGGGCCACTCCTACAATGAGCAGTTCTTC.